Listed below are T cell receptor beta chains from one sample, sequenced in a study of shared T cell receptors in the human thymus. The table came from immunoSEQ multiplex PCR; TCRdb's copy has only in-frame clones and leaves some out. Found here are hundreds of thousands of clones, approximately 90% of them singletons; the top ten hold 0.0095% to 0.011%. The same data also went into a second study, on human thymus T cells.

Sequences were obtained from thymocytes. The receptor source for this set is a boy less than two years old with a congenital heart defect. Each CDR3 is given with its conserved first and last residue. A D gene is named only where the DNA matches it firmly. Size is omitted from some rows. Given values are once, few, many or a class for expanded clones.

D,J,size,V,CDR3,DNA
.,TRBJ2-7,.,TRBV27,CASSFTGSYEQYF,TGTGCCAGCAGCTTTACAGGGTCGTACGAGCAGTACTTC
.,TRBJ1-2,.,TRBV5-1,CASSGDRENYGYTF,TGCGCCAGCAGCGGAGACAGAGAAAACTATGGCTACACCTTC
.,TRBJ2-7,.,TRBV9,CASSVGGGGPIEDEQYF,TGTGCCAGCAGCGTAGGCGGTGGAGGCCCGATTGAGGACGAGCAGTACTTC
.,TRBJ1-1,.,TRBV18,CASSPPSGKHTEAFF,TGTGCCAGCTCACCACCCTCCGGGAAACACACTGAAGCTTTCTTT
.,TRBJ1-1,.,TRBV23-1,CASSPLILWGLSREAFF,TGCGCCAGCAGTCCCCTTATCCTGTGGGGCTTGAGTAGGGAAGCTTTCTTT
TRBD2,TRBJ2-1,once,TRBV27,CASSPKNESGRGIYNEQFF,TGTGCCAGCAGTCCAAAAAACGAAAGCGGGAGAGGGATCTACAATGAGCAGTTCTTC
.,TRBJ1-2,once,TRBV5-8,CASSQRSGRGYTF,TGTGCCAGCAGCCAGCGCAGCGGACGTGGCTACACCTTC
TRBD2,TRBJ2-3,few,TRBV4-1,CASSQDPIGGSADTQYF,TGCGCCAGCAGCCAGGATCCAATAGGCGGGAGCGCAGATACGCAGTATTTT
.,TRBJ2-4,.,TRBV11-2,CASSPEPQAKNIQYF,TGTGCCAGCAGCCCAGAACCTCAGGCCAAAAACATTCAGTACTTC
TRBD2,TRBJ2-7,.,TRBV11-2,CASSLGGRNYEQYF,TGTGCCAGCAGCTTAGGCGGGAGAAACTACGAGCAGTACTTC
TRBD1,TRBJ2-7,.,TRBV2,CASSENSRGYESYEQYF,TGTGCCAGCAGTGAAAACTCCAGGGGGTATGAGTCCTACGAGCAGTACTTC
TRBD2,TRBJ2-3,.,TRBV11-3,CASSSPIGGLAGYTDTQYF,TGTGCCAGCAGCTCACCTATTGGGGGACTAGCGGGATACACAGATACGCAGTATTTT
TRBD1,TRBJ2-7,.,TRBV7-8,CASSPHSRDRDYEQYF,TGTGCCAGCAGCCCCCACAGCCGGGACAGGGACTACGAGCAGTACTTC
TRBD2,TRBJ2-7,.,TRBV7-9,CASSLIDPGGYEQYF,TGTGCCAGCAGCTTAATCGACCCGGGAGGCTACGAGCAGTACTTC
TRBD1,TRBJ2-7,.,TRBV7-2,CASSSWVGGGLNEQYF,TGTGCCAGCAGCTCCTGGGTAGGGGGCGGTCTGAACGAGCAGTACTTC
.,TRBJ1-5,.,TRBV27,CASSSGWGGGQPQHF,TGTGCCAGCAGTTCCGGGTGGGGCGGGGGTCAGCCCCAGCATTTT
TRBD2,TRBJ2-5,.,TRBV14,CASSQEQRESQETQYF,TGTGCCAGCAGCCAAGAGCAGCGGGAGAGCCAAGAGACCCAGTACTTC
TRBD2,TRBJ2-1,.,TRBV14,CASSRVAGGFGNEQFF,TGTGCCAGCAGCCGAGTAGCGGGAGGGTTCGGAAATGAGCAGTTCTTC
.,TRBJ2-3,.,TRBV30,CAWSAPGTPERTDTQYF,TGTGCCTGGAGTGCACCCGGGACACCAGAACGCACAGATACGCAGTATTTT
TRBD1,TRBJ2-7,.,TRBV2,CARRTGRSSYEQYF,TGTGCCAGACGGACAGGCCGGAGCTCCTACGAGCAGTACTTC
.,TRBJ1-3,.,TRBV10-3,CAISQGAGNTIYF,TGTGCCATCAGTCAGGGCGCTGGAAACACCATATATTTT
TRBD2,TRBJ2-7,.,TRBV10-3,CAIRGGGFDYEQYF,TGTGCCATCAGGGGCGGGGGGTTCGACTACGAGCAGTACTTC
.,TRBJ2-7,.,TRBV10-3,CAILGGPNLYF,TGTGCCATCTTAGGAGGGCCTAACCTCTACTTC
.,TRBJ2-7,.,TRBV28,CASSLSLYEQYF,TGTGCCAGCAGTTTATCCTTATACGAGCAGTACTTC
TRBD1,TRBJ2-4,.,TRBV2,CASRSWGQGARNIQYF,TGTGCCAGCAGGAGCTGGGGACAGGGGGCGAGGAACATTCAGTACTTC
TRBD2,TRBJ2-1,.,TRBV6-4,CASSDSNLAVYNEQFF,TGTGCCAGCAGTGACTCGAACCTAGCGGTCTACAATGAGCAGTTCTTC
.,TRBJ1-2,.,TRBV2,CASSERGGYTF,TGTGCCAGCAGTGAAAGGGGCGGCTACACCTTC
TRBD2,TRBJ2-7,.,TRBV19,CASSIGGPRGYGTYEQYF,TGTGCCAGTAGTATAGGGGGCCCGCGGGGGTACGGAACCTACGAGCAGTACTTC
.,TRBJ1-2,.,TRBV6-5,CASSYGPRGYGYTF,TGTGCCAGCAGTTACGGGCCCCGTGGCTATGGCTACACCTTC
.,TRBJ2-5,.,TRBV28,CASSRYQETQYF,TGTGCCAGCAGCCGGTACCAAGAGACCCAGTACTTC
.,TRBJ2-5,.,TRBV21-1,CASSEYDRGCWEETQYF,TGTGCCAGCAGCGAGTACGACAGGGGGTGCTGGGAAGAGACCCAGTACTTC
TRBD2,TRBJ2-1,once,TRBV4-3,CASSQDGAGGPKKFF,TGCGCCAGCAGCCAAGATGGAGCGGGAGGGCCTAAGAAGTTCTTC
.,TRBJ2-1,.,TRBV5-1,CASSLRGSLAYNEQFF,TGCGCCAGCAGCTTGCGCGGGTCGTTGGCTTACAATGAGCAGTTCTTC
.,TRBJ1-1,.,TRBV5-4,CASSDRSPGSWRNTEAFF,TGTGCCAGCAGCGACCGGTCTCCAGGGTCCTGGAGGAACACTGAAGCTTTCTTT
TRBD2,TRBJ2-1,.,TRBV15,CATSRARLADFYNEQFF,TGTGCCACCAGCAGAGCACGACTAGCGGATTTCTACAATGAGCAGTTCTTC